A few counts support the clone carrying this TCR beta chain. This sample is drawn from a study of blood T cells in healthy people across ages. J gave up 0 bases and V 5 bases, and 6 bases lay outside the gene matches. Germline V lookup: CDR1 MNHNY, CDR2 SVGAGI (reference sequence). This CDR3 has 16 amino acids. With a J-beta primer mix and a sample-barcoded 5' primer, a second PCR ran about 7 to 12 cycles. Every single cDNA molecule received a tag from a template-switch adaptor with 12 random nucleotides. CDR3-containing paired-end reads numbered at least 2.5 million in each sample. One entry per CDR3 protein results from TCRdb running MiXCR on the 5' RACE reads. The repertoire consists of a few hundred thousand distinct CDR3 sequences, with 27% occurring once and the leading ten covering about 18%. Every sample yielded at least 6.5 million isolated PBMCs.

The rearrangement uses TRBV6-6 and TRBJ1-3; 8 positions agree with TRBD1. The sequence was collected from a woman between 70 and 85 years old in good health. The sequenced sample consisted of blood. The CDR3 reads CASSTGTGYSGNTIYF. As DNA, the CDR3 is TGTGCCAGCAGTACCGGGACAGGCTACTCTGGAAACACCATATATTTT.